This T cell receptor beta chain was sequenced for a study of T cells in Graves' hyperthyroidism and ophthalmopathy. Hyperthyroidism had been newly diagnosed in patients aged 18 to 65, and its duration was under 2 months. It was uncontrolled infection, other autoimmune disease, pregnancy or lactation that excluded patients. The diagnoses drew upon clinical symptoms, serum thyroxine and TRAb, thyroid ultrasound and orbital computed tomography. Fresh peripheral blood, 9.5 to 10 ml of it, supplied the PBMCs. TCR beta CDR3 regions were amplified from RNA transcripts. First-round RT-PCR with HTBI primers amplified the TCR CDR3 region. TCRdb re-derived calls from the multiplex PCR reads in MiXCR, one entry per CDR3 protein. The sample has nearly 750,000 distinct CDR3 sequences, just over 35% seen once. CDR3 size: 15 residues. In germline, CDR1 is SGDLS, CDR2 YYNGEE. V dropped 5 bases and J dropped 0 bases, with 15 bases sitting between them.

The chain is built from TRBV9 and TRBJ2-7; D is uncertain. What was sequenced was blood. This TCR was recovered from a woman between 35 and 50 years old with Graves' hyperthyroidism. The CDR3 here is CASSDIGLSSYEQYF. As DNA, the CDR3 is TGTGCCAGCAGTGACATCGGTCTAAGCTCCTACGAGCAGTACTTC.